The text below deals with one T cell receptor (beta chain). The missing CDR3 end, 3 residues past where the read stops, is filled in from the germline J gene. The germline gives CDR1 SGHRS, CDR2 YFSETQ. There are 16 residues in the CDR3. Method: immunoSEQ multiplex PCR; TCRdb's copy keeps in-frame clones and lacks some. The specimen has some 50,000 clones, none found just once. The data were taken from a study of T cell clonality in common variable immunodeficiency. The sequence came from a person aged 18 to 70 in good health. Sequencing was performed on peripheral blood mononuclear cells. This chain uses TRBV5-1 with TRBJ2-3; 11 positions match TRBD1. The CDR3 bases that were read are TGCGCCAGCAGCTTTTCAAGGACAGGGGGCAAAGAGACG. Protein sequence: CASSFSRTGGKET. The entire CDR3 reads CASSFSRTGGKETQYF.